The following is a T cell receptor (beta chain) sequence with its context. V was clipped by 0 bases and J by 2 bases, with 12 bases between them. Germline loops: CDR1 SGDLS, CDR2 YYNGEE. The CDR3 is 15 residues long. This entry belongs to a study of blood T cell repertoires in COVID-19. Measured with immunoSEQ multiplex PCR; TCRdb has only the in-frame clones, and not every one. The sample has just over 300,000 clones, approximately 90% seen once. V and J are TRBV9 and TRBJ2-7, with D tentatively TRBD1 (6 bases). The source of this sequence is a woman between 40 and 50 years old who had recovered from COVID-19. The sequencing input was PBMCs or T cells enriched from blood (not recorded which). The CDR3: CASSVDGQYAYEQYF. As DNA, the CDR3 is TGTGCCAGCAGCGTAGATGGACAGTACGCCTACGAGCAGTACTTC.